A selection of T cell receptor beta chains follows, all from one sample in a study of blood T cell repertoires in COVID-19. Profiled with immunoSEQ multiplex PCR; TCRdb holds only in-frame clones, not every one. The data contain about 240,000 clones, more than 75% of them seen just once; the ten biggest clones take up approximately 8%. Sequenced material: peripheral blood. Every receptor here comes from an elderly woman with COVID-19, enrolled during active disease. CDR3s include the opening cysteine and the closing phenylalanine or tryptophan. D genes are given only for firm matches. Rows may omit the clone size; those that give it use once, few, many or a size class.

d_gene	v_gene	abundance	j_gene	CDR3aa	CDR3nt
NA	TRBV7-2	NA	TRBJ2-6	CASSFLRGANVLTF	TGTGCCAGCAGCTTCCTCAGGGGGGCCAACGTCCTGACTTTC
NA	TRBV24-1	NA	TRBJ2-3	CATSDLEALSTDTQYF	TGTGCCACCAGTGATTTGGAGGCGTTGAGCACAGATACGCAGTATTTT
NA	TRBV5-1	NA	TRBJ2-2	CASSRAASTGELFF	TGCGCCAGCAGCCGTGCGGCCAGCACCGGGGAGCTGTTTTTT
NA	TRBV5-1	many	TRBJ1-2	CASSLGSNYGYTF	TGCGCCAGCAGCTTGGGCAGTAACTATGGCTACACCTTC
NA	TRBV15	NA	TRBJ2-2	CATSRDYQGSGGELFF	TGTGCCACCAGCAGAGATTATCAGGGCTCGGGCGGGGAGCTGTTTTTT
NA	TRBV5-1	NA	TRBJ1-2	CASSLVGREYGYTF	TGCGCCAGCAGCTTGGTGGGGCGCGAGTATGGCTACACCTTC
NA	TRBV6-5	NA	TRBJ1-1	CASTISARNTEAFF	TGTGCCAGCACCATCTCTGCGAGGAACACTGAAGCTTTCTTT
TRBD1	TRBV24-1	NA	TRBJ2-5	CATSDLTGPQETQYF	TGTGCCACCAGTGATCTGACAGGGCCCCAGGAGACCCAGTACTTC
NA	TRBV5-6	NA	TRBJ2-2	CASSSWDTPRTGELFF	TGTGCCAGCAGCTCCTGGGACACCCCACGAACCGGGGAGCTGTTTTTT
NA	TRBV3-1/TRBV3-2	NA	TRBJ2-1	CASSRRQVVGSYNEQFF	TGTGCCAGCAGCCGACGACAGGTGGTCGGCTCCTACAATGAGCAGTTCTTC
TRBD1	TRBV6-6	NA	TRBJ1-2	CASSYSGTGGGYGYTF	TGTGCCAGCAGTTACTCTGGGACAGGGGGCGGCTATGGCTACACCTTC
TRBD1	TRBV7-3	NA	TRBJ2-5	CASSQQGGETQYF	TGTGCCAGCAGCCAACAGGGGGGAGAGACCCAGTACTTC
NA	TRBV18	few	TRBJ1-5	CASSQGGDQPQHF	TGTGCCAGCTCACAAGGGGGAGATCAGCCCCAGCATTTT
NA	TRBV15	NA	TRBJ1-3	CATSRDRNTIYF	TGTGCCACCAGCAGAGATAGAAACACCATATATTTT
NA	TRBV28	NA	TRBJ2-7	CASSLLGDYEQYF	TGTGCCAGCAGTTTATTAGGAGACTACGAGCAGTACTTC
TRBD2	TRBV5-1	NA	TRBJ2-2	CASSLGTSGRATGELFF	TGCGCCAGCAGCTTGGGGACTAGCGGGAGGGCCACCGGGGAGCTGTTTTTT
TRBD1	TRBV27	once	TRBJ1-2	CASSLSIAGQGAYGYTF	TGTGCCAGCAGTTTATCCATAGCAGGACAGGGGGCTTATGGCTACACCTTC
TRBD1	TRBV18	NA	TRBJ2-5	CASSGRTGGGRETQYF	TGTGCCAGCTCCGGAAGGACAGGGGGCGGGCGAGAGACCCAGTACTTC
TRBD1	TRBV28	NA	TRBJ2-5	CATRTGGKTQYF	TGTGCCACCAGGACAGGGGGGAAGACCCAGTACTTC
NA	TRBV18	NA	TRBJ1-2	CASSQDSYGYTF	TGTGCCAGCTCACAGGACAGCTATGGCTACACCTTC
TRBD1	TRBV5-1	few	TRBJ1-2	CASSPWTGGAGYGYTF	TGCGCCAGCAGCCCTTGGACAGGGGGCGCGGGCTATGGCTACACCTTC
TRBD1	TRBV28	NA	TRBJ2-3	CASSPLGTGASTDTQYF	TGTGCCAGCAGCCCTCTGGGAACAGGGGCTAGCACAGATACGCAGTATTTT
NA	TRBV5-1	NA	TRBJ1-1	CASSLKGGNTEAFF	TGCGCCAGCAGCTTGAAGGGAGGGAACACTGAAGCTTTCTTT
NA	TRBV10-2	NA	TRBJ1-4	CASSLIGANEKLFF	TGCGCCAGCAGTTTAATAGGAGCGAATGAAAAACTGTTTTTT
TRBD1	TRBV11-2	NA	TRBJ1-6	CASSPENRGHSPLHF	TGTGCCAGCAGCCCCGAAAATAGGGGGCACTCACCCCTCCACTTT
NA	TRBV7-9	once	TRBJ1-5	CASSFRGEDQPQHF	TGTGCCAGCAGCTTCAGAGGGGAGGATCAGCCCCAGCATTTT
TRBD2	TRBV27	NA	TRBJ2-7	CASSYRTSGYEQYF	TGTGCCAGCAGCTACCGGACTAGCGGCTACGAGCAGTACTTC
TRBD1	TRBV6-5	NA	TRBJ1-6	CASSRAGGSYSPLHF	TGTGCCAGCAGTCGGGCAGGGGGCTCTTATTCACCCCTCCACTTT
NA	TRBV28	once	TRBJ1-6	CASSLISFSETPLHF	TGTGCCAGCAGTTTAATTAGCTTTTCCGAGACACCCCTCCACTTT
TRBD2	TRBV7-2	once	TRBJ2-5	CASSFLGTRGKETQYF	TGTGCCAGCAGCTTCCTCGGGACTAGGGGAAAAGAGACCCAGTACTTC
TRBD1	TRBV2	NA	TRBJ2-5	CASSLGQGRGQETQYF	TGTGCCAGCAGTTTAGGACAGGGAAGGGGCCAAGAGACCCAGTACTTC